A selection of T cell receptor beta chains follows, all from one sample in a study of cytomegalovirus exposure and HLA in healthy donors. The protocol was immunoSEQ multiplex PCR, while the TCRdb copy is restricted to in-frame clones and leaves out a portion. In the table there are around 170,000 clones, 65% to 90% of which are singletons. The material sequenced was PBMCs. The receptors come from a man aged 35-49 years in good health and CMV-seropositive. CDR3s include the opening cysteine and the closing phenylalanine or tryptophan. The D gene is left open where the match is weak. Clone size is not always given. Where it is, it says once, few, many or a class for expanded clones.

J gene | D gene | clone size | V gene | CDR3 protein | CDR3 DNA
TRBJ2-7 | . | . | TRBV7-9 | CASSLAAGNPEQYF | TGTGCCAGCAGCTTAGCAGCAGGGAACCCCGAGCAGTACTTC
TRBJ1-5 | . | . | TRBV9 | CASSPRGEDNQPQHF | TGTGCCAGCAGCCCCCGGGGGGAGGACAATCAGCCCCAGCATTTT
TRBJ2-4 | TRBD2 | . | TRBV7-9 | CASSSLSGGQAKNIQYF | TGTGCCAGCAGCTCCCTGAGCGGGGGGCAAGCCAAAAACATTCAGTACTTC
TRBJ1-5 | . | . | TRBV27 | CASSLSVQGGQPQHF | TGTGCCAGCAGTTTATCGGTGCAGGGCGGTCAGCCCCAGCATTTT
TRBJ2-2 | . | . | TRBV5-1 | CASSLDKVGELFF | TGCGCCAGCAGCCTCGACAAAGTCGGGGAGCTGTTTTTT
TRBJ2-1 | . | once | TRBV5-4 | CASSQTWGLDNEQFF | TGTGCCAGCAGCCAGACTTGGGGACTCGACAATGAGCAGTTCTTC
TRBJ2-4 | . | . | TRBV6-4 | CASKVYRSLKGDTKNIQYF | TGTGCCAGCAAGGTCTACAGGTCCCTCAAGGGGGATACCAAAAACATTCAGTACTTC
TRBJ2-1 | . | few | TRBV4-1 | CASSQDAGPNPSYNEQFF | TGCGCCAGCAGCCAAGACGCAGGGCCAAACCCTTCCTACAATGAGCAGTTCTTC
TRBJ1-1 | TRBD1 | . | TRBV18 | CASSRDSNTEAFF | TGTGCCAGCTCACGGGACAGCAACACTGAAGCTTTCTTT
TRBJ1-2 | TRBD1 | . | TRBV7-2 | CASSLDGQGRVYGYTF | TGTGCCAGCAGCTTAGACGGACAGGGACGGGTCTATGGCTACACCTTC
TRBJ2-3 | . | . | TRBV4-1 | CASSQESGLTDTQYF | TGCGCCAGCAGCCAAGAGTCAGGACTTACAGATACGCAGTATTTT
TRBJ2-7 | TRBD1 | . | TRBV27 | CASSLSLTGFEQYF | TGTGCCAGCAGTTTATCGTTGACAGGGTTCGAGCAGTACTTC
TRBJ1-2 | TRBD1 | . | TRBV9 | CASSGQGQNYGYTF | TGTGCCAGCAGCGGCCAGGGACAGAACTATGGCTACACCTTC
TRBJ2-1 | TRBD1 | . | TRBV5-6 | CASSLYRGSYNEQFF | TGTGCCAGCAGCTTATACAGGGGTTCCTACAATGAGCAGTTCTTC
TRBJ2-7 | TRBD2 | . | TRBV15 | CATSRGGTSGGAQYF | TGTGCCACCAGCAGGGGCGGGACTAGCGGGGGCGCGCAGTACTTC
TRBJ1-5 | . | . | TRBV28 | CASSPQQGRDNQPQHF | TGTGCCAGCAGCCCCCAACAGGGAAGGGACAATCAGCCCCAGCATTTT
TRBJ1-4 | . | . | TRBV4-1 | CASSQVLATNEKLFF | TGCGCCAGCAGCCAAGTCCTTGCAACTAATGAAAAACTGTTTTTT
TRBJ2-7 | . | . | TRBV6-1 | CASSEYREGEQYF | TGTGCCAGCAGTGAGTACAGGGAGGGCGAGCAGTACTTC
TRBJ1-1 | . | . | TRBV27 | CASSQQALGAEAFF | TGTGCCAGCAGTCAACAAGCTTTGGGCGCTGAAGCTTTCTTT
TRBJ2-3 | TRBD2 | . | TRBV30 | CAWSVFSGGASDTQYF | TGTGCCTGGAGTGTATTTAGCGGGGGGGCGAGTGATACGCAGTATTTT
TRBJ1-2 | TRBD1 | . | TRBV4-2 | CASSQERGQGFYGYTF | TGTGCCAGCAGCCAAGAGAGGGGACAGGGGTTCTATGGCTACACCTTC
TRBJ1-2 | . | . | TRBV7-9 | CASSDDSYGYTF | TGTGCCAGCAGCGACGACAGCTATGGCTACACCTTC
TRBJ1-2 | . | . | TRBV2 | CAGRRQESNYGYTF | TGTGCCGGGAGGCGTCAGGAATCTAACTATGGCTACACCTTC
TRBJ1-5 | . | few | TRBV11-2 | CASSLWGGVLQPQHF | TGTGCCAGCAGCTTGTGGGGCGGCGTCTTACAGCCCCAGCATTTT
TRBJ2-3 | TRBD2 | . | TRBV2 | CASRERTSGSTDTQYF | TGTGCCAGCAGGGAAAGGACTAGCGGGAGCACAGATACGCAGTATTTT
TRBJ2-3 | TRBD1 | . | TRBV14 | CASSLGTGRADTQYF | TGTGCCAGCAGCCTCGGGACAGGGAGGGCGGACACGCAGTATTTT
TRBJ2-6 | . | . | TRBV25-1 | CASRSSGANVLTF | TGTGCCAGCAGGAGTTCTGGGGCCAACGTCCTGACTTTC
TRBJ1-2 | TRBD1 | . | TRBV2 | CASRGQGADGYTF | TGTGCCAGCAGAGGACAGGGGGCGGATGGCTACACCTTC
TRBJ1-2 | TRBD1 | . | TRBV25-1 | CASSEYGTVYGYTF | TGTGCCAGCAGTGAATATGGGACAGTATATGGCTACACCTTC
TRBJ2-2 | . | few | TRBV7-9 | CASSLGPGATSGELFF | TGTGCCAGCAGCTTAGGCCCAGGGGCGACGTCCGGGGAGCTGTTTTTT
TRBJ2-5 | . | few | TRBV18 | CASSPPGETQYF | TGTGCCAGCTCACCCCCCGGGGAGACCCAGTACTTC
TRBJ2-7 | TRBD2 | . | TRBV7-2 | CASSSRGGMNEQYF | TGTGCCAGCAGCTCGCGGGGGGGGATGAACGAGCAGTACTTC
TRBJ2-3 | TRBD1 | . | TRBV7-2 | CASSLLGQGSTDTQYF | TGTGCCAGCAGCTTATTGGGACAGGGGAGCACAGATACGCAGTATTTT
TRBJ2-7 | TRBD1 | . | TRBV7-9 | CASSWDSYEQYF | TGTGCCAGCAGCTGGGACAGCTACGAGCAGTACTTC
TRBJ1-6 | . | . | TRBV6-1 | CASSEARDRRSPLHF | TGTGCCAGCAGTGAAGCGCGGGACCGCCGGTCACCCCTCCACTTT
TRBJ2-7 | . | . | TRBV4-1 | CASSQGGPLGEQYF | TGCGCCAGCAGCCAAGGGGGGCCCCTGGGGGAGCAGTACTTC
TRBJ1-2 | TRBD1 | . | TRBV9 | CASSAQDRGDGYTF | TGTGCCAGCAGCGCTCAGGACAGGGGAGATGGCTACACCTTC
TRBJ2-7 | TRBD1 | . | TRBV5-3 | CARSLRGTEPYEQYF | TGTGCCAGAAGCTTAAGAGGGACAGAGCCTTACGAGCAGTACTTC
TRBJ2-1 | TRBD2 | few | TRBV19 | CASSLLAGATTYNEQFF | TGTGCCAGTAGTTTACTAGCGGGGGCGACGACGTACAATGAGCAGTTCTTC
TRBJ2-1 | . | . | TRBV27 | CASSAQVWNEQFF | TGTGCCAGCAGTGCACAGGTTTGGAATGAGCAGTTCTTC
TRBJ2-5 | TRBD2 | once | TRBV6-5 | CASSYLTSGAQETQYF | TGTGCCAGCAGTTACTTGACTAGCGGAGCCCAAGAGACCCAGTACTTC
TRBJ2-7 | TRBD2 | once | TRBV15 | CATSSLGTERGRSYEQYF | TGTGCCACCAGCAGTCTCGGAACCGAGCGGGGAAGGTCCTACGAGCAGTACTTC
TRBJ1-1 | . | . | TRBV4-3 | CASSQDPAANTEAFF | TGCGCCAGCAGCCAAGATCCAGCGGCGAACACTGAAGCTTTCTTT
TRBJ1-5 | TRBD1 | . | TRBV9 | CASSAGQGGQPQHF | TGTGCCAGCAGCGCAGGACAGGGAGGCCAGCCCCAGCATTTT
TRBJ1-2 | . | . | TRBV5-6 | CASSAGDYGYTF | TGTGCCAGCAGTGCAGGGGACTATGGCTACACCTTC
TRBJ2-2 | . | few | TRBV19 | CASSAGRTNTGELFF | TGTGCCAGTAGCGCGGGACGGACGAACACCGGGGAGCTGTTTTTT
TRBJ1-1 | . | . | TRBV5-1 | CASSREGHAEAFF | TGCGCCAGCAGCAGGGAGGGACACGCTGAAGCTTTCTTT
TRBJ2-2 | TRBD1 | . | TRBV5-6 | CASSPVGQLNTGELFF | TGTGCCAGCAGCCCCGTGGGACAGCTGAACACCGGGGAGCTGTTTTTT